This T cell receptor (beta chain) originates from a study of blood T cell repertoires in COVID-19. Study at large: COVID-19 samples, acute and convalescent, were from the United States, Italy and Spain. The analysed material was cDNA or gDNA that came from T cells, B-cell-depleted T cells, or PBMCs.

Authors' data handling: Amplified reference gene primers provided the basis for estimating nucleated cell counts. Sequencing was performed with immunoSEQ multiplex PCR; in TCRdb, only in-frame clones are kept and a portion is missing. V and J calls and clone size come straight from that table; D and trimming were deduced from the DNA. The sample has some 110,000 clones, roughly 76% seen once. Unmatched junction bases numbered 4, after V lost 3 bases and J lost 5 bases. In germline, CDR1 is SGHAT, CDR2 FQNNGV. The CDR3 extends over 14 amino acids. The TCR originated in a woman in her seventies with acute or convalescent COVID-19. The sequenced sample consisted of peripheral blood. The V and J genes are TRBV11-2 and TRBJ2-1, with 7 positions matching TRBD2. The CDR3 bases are TGTGCCAGCAGCTTCGGCGGGAGCCACAATGAGCAGTTCTTC. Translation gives CASSFGGSHNEQFF.